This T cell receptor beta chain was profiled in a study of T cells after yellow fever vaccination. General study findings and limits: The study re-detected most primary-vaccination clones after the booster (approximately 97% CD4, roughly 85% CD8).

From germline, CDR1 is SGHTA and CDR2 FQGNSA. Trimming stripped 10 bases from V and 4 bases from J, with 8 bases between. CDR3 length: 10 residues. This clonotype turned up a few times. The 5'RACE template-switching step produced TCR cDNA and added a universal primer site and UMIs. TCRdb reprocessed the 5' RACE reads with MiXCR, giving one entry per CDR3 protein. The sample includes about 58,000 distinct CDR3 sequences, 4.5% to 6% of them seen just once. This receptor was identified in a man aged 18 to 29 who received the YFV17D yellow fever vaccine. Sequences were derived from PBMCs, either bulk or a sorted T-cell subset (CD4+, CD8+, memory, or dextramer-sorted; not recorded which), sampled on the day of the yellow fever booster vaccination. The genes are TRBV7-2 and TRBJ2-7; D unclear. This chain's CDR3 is CAIGRYEQYF. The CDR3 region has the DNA TGTGCCATCGGACGTTACGAGCAGTACTTC. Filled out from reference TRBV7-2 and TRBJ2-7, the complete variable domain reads GAGVSQSPSNKVTEKGKDVELRCDPISGHTALYWYRQSLGQGLEFLIYFQGNSAPDKSGLPSDRFSAERTGGSVSTLTIQRTQQEDSAVYLCAIGRYEQYFGPGTRLTVT.